A selection of T cell receptor beta chains follows, all from one sample in a study of sequential checkpoint blockade in melanoma. TCRdb's copy holds only in-frame clones and misses some; the assay was immunoSEQ multiplex PCR. The sample contains more than 5,000 clones, approximately 21% of which appear only once. The material was tumor tissue (inferred from file names), obtained from a patient given nivolumab and ipilimumab in sequence. The receptors here all came from a human donor with melanoma. The CDR3 runs from the conserved cysteine through the conserved F or W. The D gene is left open where the match is weak. Size is stated for part of the rows, as once, few or many counts, or as a class when the clone is expanded.

cdr3_length: 14; clone_size: NA; v_call: TRBV30; d_call: TRBD1; j_call: TRBJ1-1; cdr3_aa: CAWSADRGYTEAFF; cdr3_nt: TGTGCCTGGAGCGCAGACAGGGGCTACACTGAAGCTTTCTTT
cdr3_length: 14; clone_size: few; v_call: TRBV9; d_call: TRBD1; j_call: TRBJ1-1; cdr3_aa: CASKEDRGWTEAFF; cdr3_nt: TGTGCCAGCAAAGAGGACAGGGGTTGGACTGAAGCTTTCTTT
cdr3_length: 15; clone_size: few; v_call: TRBV9; d_call: NA; j_call: TRBJ2-6; cdr3_aa: CASSDSSSGANVLTF; cdr3_nt: TGTGCCAGCAGTGACAGCAGCTCTGGGGCCAACGTCCTGACTTTC
cdr3_length: 13; clone_size: NA; v_call: TRBV29-1; d_call: TRBD1; j_call: TRBJ2-1; cdr3_aa: CSGKTDRGDEQFF; cdr3_nt: TGCAGCGGAAAAACGGACAGGGGCGATGAGCAGTTCTTC
cdr3_length: 13; clone_size: NA; v_call: TRBV6-8; d_call: NA; j_call: TRBJ1-2; cdr3_aa: CASSPHLNYGYTF; cdr3_nt: TGTGCCAGCAGTCCACATTTAAACTATGGCTACACCTTC
cdr3_length: 15; clone_size: NA; v_call: TRBV18; d_call: NA; j_call: TRBJ1-1; cdr3_aa: CASSPREGRRTEAFF; cdr3_nt: TGTGCCAGCTCACCGCGGGAGGGTAGGCGCACTGAAGCTTTCTTT
cdr3_length: 16; clone_size: many; v_call: TRBV9; d_call: NA; j_call: TRBJ1-2; cdr3_aa: CASSVSGTRINYGYTF; cdr3_nt: TGTGCCAGCAGCGTTTCCGGGACACGGATTAACTATGGCTACACCTTC
cdr3_length: 14; clone_size: medium-sized; v_call: TRBV9; d_call: NA; j_call: TRBJ1-3; cdr3_aa: CASSVDGAGNTIYF; cdr3_nt: TGTGCCAGCAGCGTAGATGGGGCTGGAAACACCATATATTTT
cdr3_length: 13; clone_size: NA; v_call: TRBV7-2; d_call: TRBD1; j_call: TRBJ1-1; cdr3_aa: CASSLWRTGEAFF; cdr3_nt: TGTGCCAGCAGCTTATGGAGGACAGGGGAAGCTTTCTTT
cdr3_length: 15; clone_size: many; v_call: TRBV11-3; d_call: TRBD2; j_call: TRBJ2-3; cdr3_aa: CASSSSGGASDTQYF; cdr3_nt: TGTGCCAGCAGTTCTAGCGGGGGGGCGTCGGATACGCAGTATTTT
cdr3_length: 16; clone_size: NA; v_call: TRBV6-8; d_call: NA; j_call: TRBJ1-5; cdr3_aa: CASSYTPGPWGQPQHF; cdr3_nt: TGTGCCAGCAGTTACACACCGGGACCCTGGGGTCAGCCCCAGCATTTT
cdr3_length: 16; clone_size: many; v_call: TRBV11-3; d_call: TRBD2; j_call: TRBJ2-5; cdr3_aa: CASSLRRLAGGETQYF; cdr3_nt: TGTGCCAGCAGCCTAAGGCGCCTAGCGGGGGGAGAGACCCAGTACTTC
cdr3_length: 14; clone_size: many; v_call: TRBV11-3; d_call: NA; j_call: TRBJ2-2; cdr3_aa: CASSLVVHPGELFF; cdr3_nt: TGTGCCAGCAGCTTAGTCGTCCACCCCGGGGAGCTGTTTTTT
cdr3_length: 17; clone_size: medium-sized; v_call: TRBV30; d_call: TRBD2; j_call: TRBJ2-2; cdr3_aa: CAWIGVRGGAWTGELFF; cdr3_nt: TGTGCCTGGATTGGGGTTCGCGGGGGGGCTTGGACCGGGGAGCTGTTTTTT
cdr3_length: 14; clone_size: many; v_call: TRBV11-3; d_call: NA; j_call: TRBJ1-2; cdr3_aa: CASSIQGYDEGYTF; cdr3_nt: TGTGCCAGCAGCATTCAGGGATATGATGAAGGCTACACCTTC
cdr3_length: 15; clone_size: NA; v_call: TRBV9; d_call: TRBD1; j_call: TRBJ2-2; cdr3_aa: CASRKQGAGTGELFF; cdr3_nt: TGTGCCAGCAGGAAACAGGGGGCTGGGACCGGGGAGCTGTTTTTT
cdr3_length: 18; clone_size: NA; v_call: TRBV19; d_call: TRBD1; j_call: TRBJ1-5; cdr3_aa: CASTPTPGQGAVNQPQHF; cdr3_nt: TGTGCCAGTACTCCCACACCGGGACAGGGGGCAGTTAATCAGCCCCAGCATTTT
cdr3_length: 13; clone_size: many; v_call: TRBV9; d_call: NA; j_call: TRBJ1-2; cdr3_aa: CASSAWGVDGYTF; cdr3_nt: TGTGCCAGCAGTGCCTGGGGGGTGGATGGCTACACCTTC
cdr3_length: 14; clone_size: few; v_call: TRBV18; d_call: TRBD1; j_call: TRBJ1-2; cdr3_aa: CASSLRTGGYGYTF; cdr3_nt: TGTGCCAGCTCACTGCGGACAGGGGGATATGGCTACACCTTC
cdr3_length: 15; clone_size: NA; v_call: TRBV25-1; d_call: NA; j_call: TRBJ1-2; cdr3_aa: CASSENRASGYGYTF; cdr3_nt: TGTGCCAGCAGTGAGAACAGGGCTTCTGGCTATGGCTACACCTTC